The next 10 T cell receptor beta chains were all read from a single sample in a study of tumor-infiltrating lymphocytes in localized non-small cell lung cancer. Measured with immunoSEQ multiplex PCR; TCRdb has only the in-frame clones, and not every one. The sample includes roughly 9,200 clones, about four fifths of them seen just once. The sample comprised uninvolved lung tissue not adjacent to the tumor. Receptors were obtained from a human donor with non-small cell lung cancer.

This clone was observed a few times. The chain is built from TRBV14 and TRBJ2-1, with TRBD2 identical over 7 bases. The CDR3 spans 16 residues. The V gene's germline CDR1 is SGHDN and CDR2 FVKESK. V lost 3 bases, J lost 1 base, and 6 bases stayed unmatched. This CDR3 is CASSQGSGESYNEQFF. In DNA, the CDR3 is TGTGCCAGCAGCCAGGGAAGCGGGGAATCCTACAATGAGCAGTTCTTC.

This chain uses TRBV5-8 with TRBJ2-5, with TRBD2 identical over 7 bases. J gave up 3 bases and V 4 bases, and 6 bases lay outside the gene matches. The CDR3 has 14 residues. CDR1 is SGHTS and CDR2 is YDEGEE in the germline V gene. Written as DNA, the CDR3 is TGTGCCAGCAGCCGGGGGGAGGGCGAAGAGACCCAGTACTTC. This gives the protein CASSRGEGEETQYF.

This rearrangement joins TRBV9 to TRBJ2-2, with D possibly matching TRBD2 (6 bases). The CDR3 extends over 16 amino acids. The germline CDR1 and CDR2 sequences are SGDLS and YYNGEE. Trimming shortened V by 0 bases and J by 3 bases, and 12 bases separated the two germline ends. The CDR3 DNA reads TGTGCCAGCAGCGTAGATCCCGGGACTTACACCGGGGAGCTGTTTTTT. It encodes CASSVDPGTYTGELFF.

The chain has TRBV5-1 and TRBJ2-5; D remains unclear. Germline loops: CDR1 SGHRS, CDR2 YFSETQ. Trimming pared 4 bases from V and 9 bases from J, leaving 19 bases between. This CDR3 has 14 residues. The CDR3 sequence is CASSADPGTAAQYF. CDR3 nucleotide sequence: TGCGCCAGCAGCGCCGACCCGGGCACGGCGGCCCAGTACTTC. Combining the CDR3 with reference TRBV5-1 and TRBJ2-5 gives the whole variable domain KAGVTQTPRYLIKTRGQQVTLSCSPISGHRSVSWYQQTPGQGLQFLFEYFSETQRNKGNFPGRFSGRQFSNSRSEMNVSTLELGDSALYLCASSADPGTAAQYFGPGTRLLVL.

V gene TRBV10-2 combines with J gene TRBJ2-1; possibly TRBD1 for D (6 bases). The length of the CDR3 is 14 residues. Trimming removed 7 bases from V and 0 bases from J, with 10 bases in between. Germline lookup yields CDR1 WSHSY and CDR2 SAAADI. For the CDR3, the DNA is TGCGCCAGCACCCCGGACAGCTCCTACAATGAGCAGTTCTTC. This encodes CASTPDSSYNEQFF.

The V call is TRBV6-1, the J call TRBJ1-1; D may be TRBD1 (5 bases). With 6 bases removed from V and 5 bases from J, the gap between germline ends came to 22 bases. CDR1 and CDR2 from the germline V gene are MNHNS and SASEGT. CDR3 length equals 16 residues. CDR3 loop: CASREQPAQGGTEAFF. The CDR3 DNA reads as TGTGCCAGCAGGGAACAGCCAGCCCAGGGTGGGACTGAAGCTTTCTTT.

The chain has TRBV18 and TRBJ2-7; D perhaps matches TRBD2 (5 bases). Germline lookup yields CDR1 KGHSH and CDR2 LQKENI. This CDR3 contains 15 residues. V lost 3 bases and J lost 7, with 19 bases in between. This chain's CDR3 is CASSPDQVPGKEQYF. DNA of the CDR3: TGTGCCAGCTCACCCGACCAAGTCCCCGGGAAGGAGCAGTACTTC.

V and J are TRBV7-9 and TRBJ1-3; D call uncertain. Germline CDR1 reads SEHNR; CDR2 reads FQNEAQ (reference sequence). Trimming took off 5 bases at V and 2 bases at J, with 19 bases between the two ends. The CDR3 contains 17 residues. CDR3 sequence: CASSNAPVWGTGNTIYF. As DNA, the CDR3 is TGTGCCAGCAGCAATGCTCCCGTGTGGGGAACTGGAAACACCATATATTTT.

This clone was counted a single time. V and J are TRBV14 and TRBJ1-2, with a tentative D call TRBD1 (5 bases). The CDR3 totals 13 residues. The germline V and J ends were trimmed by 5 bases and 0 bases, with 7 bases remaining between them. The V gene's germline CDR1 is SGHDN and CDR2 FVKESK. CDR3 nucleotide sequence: TGTGCCAGCAGCACGACAGCTAACTATGGCTACACCTTC. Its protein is CASSTTANYGYTF.

The DNA for the CDR3 is TGCGCCAGCAGCTTACTCGACAGGGGCAGTGGAAACACCATATATTTT. It encodes CASSLLDRGSGNTIYF. J is TRBJ1-3 and V is TRBV5-1; 8 positions match TRBD1. The V gene end was trimmed by 2 bases and the J gene end by 3 bases; junction bases not matched to a gene: 7. The CDR3 length is 16 residues. Germline assignment: CDR1 SGHRS and CDR2 YFSETQ.